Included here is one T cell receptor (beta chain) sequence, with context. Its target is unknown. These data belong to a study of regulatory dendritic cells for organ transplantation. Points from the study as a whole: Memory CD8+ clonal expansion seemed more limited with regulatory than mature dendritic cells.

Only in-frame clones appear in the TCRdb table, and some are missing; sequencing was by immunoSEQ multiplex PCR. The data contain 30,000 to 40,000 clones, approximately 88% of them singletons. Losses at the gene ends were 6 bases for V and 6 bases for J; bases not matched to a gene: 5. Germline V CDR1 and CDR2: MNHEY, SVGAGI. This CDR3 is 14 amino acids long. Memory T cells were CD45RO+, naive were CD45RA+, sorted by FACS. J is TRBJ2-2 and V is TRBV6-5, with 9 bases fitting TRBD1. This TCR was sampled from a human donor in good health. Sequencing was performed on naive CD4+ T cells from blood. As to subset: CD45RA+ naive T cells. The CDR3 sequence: CASSRDRAAGELFF. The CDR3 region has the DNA TGTGCCAGCAGCCGGGACAGGGCGGCCGGGGAGCTGTTTTTT.